Here is one TCR beta chain with its context. This record belongs to a study of blood T cell repertoires in COVID-19. Study in general: The study drew acute and convalescent COVID-19 samples from the United States, Italy and Spain. PBMCs, B-cell-depleted T cells, or T cells were the source of the cDNA or gDNA that made up the material.

This table comes from immunoSEQ multiplex PCR, and its TCRdb copy is limited to in-frame clones, with some not included. This table has around 330,000 clones, around 87% appearing once. Between the trimmed V and J ends, which lost 0 bases and 2 bases, there was a span of 7 bases. The CDR3 loop spans 14 amino acids. Germline V gene sequence: CDR1 SGDLS, CDR2 YYNGEE. The receptor comes from a woman aged 50 to 65 with active or convalescent COVID-19. Input material: peripheral blood. The rearrangement joins TRBV9 to TRBJ2-3; D gene ambiguous. CDR3 sequence reads: CASSVGAVTDTQYF. CDR3 sequence (DNA): TGTGCCAGCAGCGTAGGGGCTGTCACAGATACGCAGTATTTT.